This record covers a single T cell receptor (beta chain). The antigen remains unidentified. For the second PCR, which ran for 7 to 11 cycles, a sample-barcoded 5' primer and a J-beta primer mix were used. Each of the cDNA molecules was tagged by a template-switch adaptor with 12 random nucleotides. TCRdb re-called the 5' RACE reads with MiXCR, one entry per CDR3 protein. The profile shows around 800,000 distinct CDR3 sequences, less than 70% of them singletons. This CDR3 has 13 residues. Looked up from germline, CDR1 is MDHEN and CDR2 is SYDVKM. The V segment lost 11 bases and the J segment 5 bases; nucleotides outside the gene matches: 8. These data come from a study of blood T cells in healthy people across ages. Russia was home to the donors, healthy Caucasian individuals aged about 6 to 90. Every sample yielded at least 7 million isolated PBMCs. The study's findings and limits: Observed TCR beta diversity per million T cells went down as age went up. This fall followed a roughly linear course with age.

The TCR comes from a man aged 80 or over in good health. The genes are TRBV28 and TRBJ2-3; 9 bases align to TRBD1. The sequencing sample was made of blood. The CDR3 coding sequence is TGTGCCCTGGGACAGGGCATTGGAGATACGCAGTATTTT. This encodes CALGQGIGDTQYF.